The rows below give T cell receptor beta chains drawn from one sample of a study of blood T cell repertoires in COVID-19. Clones were read by immunoSEQ multiplex PCR, and TCRdb kept only the in-frame ones, dropping some. The table lists approximately 290,000 clones, under 85% of them singletons. The material sequenced was peripheral blood. Receptors originate from a human donor with COVID-19, enrolled during active disease. The donor label of this sample is uncertain. The CDR3 runs from the conserved cysteine through the conserved F or W. D genes are given only for firm matches. Size values are once, few and many counts, or a class for expanded clones, and some rows have none.

TRBJ1-2 TRBV11-1 . . CASSPGRTNYGYTF TGTGCCAGCAGCCCTGGGAGGACTAACTATGGCTACACCTTC
TRBJ2-2 TRBV12-5 TRBD2 few CASGQTSGTNTGELFF TGTGCTAGTGGCCAGACTAGCGGGACGAACACCGGGGAGCTGTTTTTT
TRBJ1-5 TRBV6-5 TRBD1 . CASRVTGDSNQPQHF TGTGCCAGCAGGGTAACAGGGGATAGCAATCAGCCCCAGCATTTT
TRBJ2-6 TRBV30 . . CAWAGSGANVLTF TGTGCCTGGGCCGGGTCTGGGGCCAACGTCCTGACTTTC
TRBJ2-2 TRBV7-9 TRBD2 . CASSSRGLANTGELFF TGTGCCAGCAGCTCCCGGGGACTAGCCAACACCGGGGAGCTGTTTTTT
TRBJ1-5 TRBV6-1 TRBD1 . CASSETGESNQPQHF TGTGCCAGCAGTGAGACAGGGGAGAGCAATCAGCCCCAGCATTTT
TRBJ2-2 TRBV14 . . CASSQPDSLLNTGELFF TGTGCCAGCAGCCAACCCGACAGCCTCTTGAACACCGGGGAGCTGTTTTTT
TRBJ1-1 TRBV28 . . CASSLEGTNTEAFF TGTGCCAGCAGTTTGGAGGGAACGAACACTGAAGCTTTCTTT
TRBJ2-2 TRBV19 TRBD1 . CASSPRRDRKEWVTYTGELFF TGTGCCAGTAGTCCGCGCCGGGACAGGAAGGAATGGGTCACTTACACCGGGGAGCTGTTTTTT
TRBJ2-3 TRBV5-1 TRBD2 once CASSPEGTSGSASTDTQYF TGCGCCAGCAGCCCCGAGGGGACTAGCGGGAGCGCTAGCACAGATACGCAGTATTTT
TRBJ2-2 TRBV7-2 TRBD2 once CASSLEVTSGRAYTGELFF TGTGCCAGCAGCTTAGAGGTTACTAGCGGGAGGGCCTATACCGGGGAGCTGTTTTTT
TRBJ1-2 TRBV5-4 TRBD1 . CASSAGQNYGYTF TGTGCCAGCAGCGCGGGACAGAACTATGGCTACACCTTC
TRBJ1-2 TRBV28 . medium-sized CASRRGGVSNYGYTF TGTGCCAGCCGTCGGGGGGGAGTTTCTAACTATGGCTACACCTTC
TRBJ1-4 TRBV10-1 TRBD1 . CASSESGGDEKLFF TGCGCCAGCAGTGAATCAGGGGGCGACGAAAAACTGTTTTTT
TRBJ1-1 TRBV29-1 . few CSVVPMNTEAFF TGCAGCGTTGTGCCTATGAACACTGAAGCTTTCTTT
TRBJ2-7 TRBV2 . . CASTVGTGSDEQYF TGTGCCAGCACCGTGGGTACAGGGAGTGACGAGCAGTACTTC
TRBJ1-2 TRBV6-6 TRBD1 . CASSQDRAQANYGYTF TGTGCCAGCAGTCAGGACAGGGCCCAAGCTAACTATGGCTACACCTTC
TRBJ2-7 TRBV7-8 . . CASSFLEQGEQYF TGTGCCAGCAGCTTTCTGGAGCAGGGCGAGCAGTACTTC
TRBJ2-1 TRBV7-3 TRBD2 . CASSLGSPLAGGPGNEQFF TGTGCCAGCAGCTTAGGTAGTCCTCTAGCGGGAGGGCCTGGCAATGAGCAGTTCTTC
TRBJ1-3 TRBV11-2 TRBD1 . CASSPRTGSGNTIYF TGTGCCAGCAGCCCTCGGACAGGCTCTGGAAACACCATATATTTT
TRBJ2-7 TRBV30 TRBD1 . CAWMGQGPSYEQYF TGTGCCTGGATGGGACAGGGACCCTCCTACGAGCAGTACTTC
TRBJ2-1 TRBV7-9 . . CASSLSSAYNEQFF TGTGCCAGCAGCTTAAGCTCAGCGTACAATGAGCAGTTCTTC
TRBJ2-3 TRBV19 . . CASSIVRGGSDTQYF TGTGCCAGTAGTATAGTCAGGGGTGGGTCAGATACGCAGTATTTT
TRBJ2-7 TRBV20-1 TRBD1 . CSASAEGAPDYYEQYF TGCAGTGCTAGTGCCGAGGGGGCTCCTGACTACTACGAGCAGTACTTC
TRBJ2-2 TRBV20-1 . . CSANIAGELFF TGCAGTGCTAATATTGCCGGGGAGCTGTTTTTT
TRBJ1-2 TRBV4-2 TRBD1 . CASSIRGQGEGYTF TGTGCCAGCAGCATCCGTGGACAGGGAGAGGGCTACACCTTC
TRBJ1-4 TRBV19 . . CASSWKAPGEKLFF TGTGCCAGTAGCTGGAAGGCGCCAGGTGAAAAACTGTTTTTT
TRBJ2-1 TRBV5-1 . . CASSSNNEQFF TGCGCCAGCAGCTCTAACAATGAGCAGTTCTTC
TRBJ2-1 TRBV19 TRBD2 . CASTPGTSGHYNEQFF TGTGCCAGTACCCCAGGGACTAGCGGACACTACAATGAGCAGTTCTTC
TRBJ2-7 TRBV19 TRBD2 . CASSIEAGYEQYF TGTGCCAGTAGTATTGAAGCGGGGTACGAGCAGTACTTC
TRBJ1-2 TRBV28 TRBD1 . CASSLGQVGGYTF TGTGCCAGCAGCCTCGGACAGGTTGGAGGCTACACCTTC
TRBJ2-3 TRBV7-2 . . CASSLIPSSYTQYF TGTGCCAGCAGCTTAATCCCCTCCTCTTATACGCAGTATTTT
TRBJ2-4 TRBV3-1/TRBV3-2 TRBD1 few CASSQSTGGIQYF TGTGCCAGCAGCCAATCGACAGGGGGGATTCAGTACTTC
TRBJ2-5 TRBV2 . . CASSELAETQYF TGTGCCAGCAGTGAATTGGCAGAGACCCAGTACTTC
TRBJ2-1 TRBV6-5 . . CASSYKPDKYNEQFF TGTGCCAGCAGTTACAAGCCCGATAAATACAATGAGCAGTTCTTC
TRBJ2-6 TRBV28 . . CASSFRLSGANVLTF TGTGCCAGCAGTTTTCGGTTATCTGGGGCCAACGTCCTGACTTTC
TRBJ1-5 TRBV12-3/TRBV12-4 . . CASSLGPTRPQHF TGTGCCAGCAGTCTCGGACCGACTAGGCCCCAGCATTTT
TRBJ1-1 TRBV19 . . CASRDHGEGTEAFF TGTGCCAGTAGGGACCATGGGGAGGGCACTGAAGCTTTCTTT
TRBJ2-5 TRBV5-1 . . CASSLASTETQYF TGCGCCAGCAGCTTGGCTAGCACAGAGACCCAGTACTTC
TRBJ1-5 TRBV10-2 TRBD1 . CASSEVVWTGVDQPQHF TGCGCCAGCAGTGAGGTCGTCTGGACAGGGGTGGATCAGCCCCAGCATTTT
TRBJ2-7 TRBV5-4 TRBD2 once CASSSPTSGRSTYEQYF TGTGCCAGCAGCTCCCCAACTAGCGGGAGGTCTACCTACGAGCAGTACTTC